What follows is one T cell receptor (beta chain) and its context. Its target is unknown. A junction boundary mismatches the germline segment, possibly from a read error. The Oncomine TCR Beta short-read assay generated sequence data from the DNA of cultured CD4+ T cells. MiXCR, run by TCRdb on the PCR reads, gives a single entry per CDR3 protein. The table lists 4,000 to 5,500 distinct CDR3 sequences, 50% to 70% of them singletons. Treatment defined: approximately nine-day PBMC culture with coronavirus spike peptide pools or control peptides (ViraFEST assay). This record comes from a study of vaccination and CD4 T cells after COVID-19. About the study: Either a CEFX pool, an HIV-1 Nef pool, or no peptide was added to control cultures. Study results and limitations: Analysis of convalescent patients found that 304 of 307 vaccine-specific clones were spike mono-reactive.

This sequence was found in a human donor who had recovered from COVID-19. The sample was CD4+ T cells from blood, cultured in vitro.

As DNA, the CDR3 is TGCAGTGCTCGTTCGGGACAGGGAACGAATGGCTACACCTTT. Translated: CSARSGQGTNGYTF. This chain links TRBV20-1 with TRBJ1-2; 9 bases match TRBD1. This CDR3 is 14 amino acids long. Germline-derived CDR1 and CDR2 are DFQATT and SNEGSKA (reference sequence).